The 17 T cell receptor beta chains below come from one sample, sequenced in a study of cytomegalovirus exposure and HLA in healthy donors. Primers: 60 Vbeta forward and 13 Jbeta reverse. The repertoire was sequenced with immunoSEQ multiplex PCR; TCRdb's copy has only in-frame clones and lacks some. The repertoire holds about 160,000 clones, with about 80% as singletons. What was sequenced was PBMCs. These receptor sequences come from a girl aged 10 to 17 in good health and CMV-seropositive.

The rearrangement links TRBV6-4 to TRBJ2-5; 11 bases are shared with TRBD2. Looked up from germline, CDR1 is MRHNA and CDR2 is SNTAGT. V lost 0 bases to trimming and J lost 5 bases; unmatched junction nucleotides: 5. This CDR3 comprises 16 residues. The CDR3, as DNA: TGTGCCAGCAGTGACTCGGTAGCGGGGGGGCCGGAGACCCAGTACTTC. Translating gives CASSDSVAGGPETQYF.

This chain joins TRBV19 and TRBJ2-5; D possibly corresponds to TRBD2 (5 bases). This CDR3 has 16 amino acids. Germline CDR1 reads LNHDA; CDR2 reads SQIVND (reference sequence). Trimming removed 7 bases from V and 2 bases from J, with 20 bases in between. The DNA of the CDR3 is TGTGCCAGTACCTCCCTAGCCGGTAGCGATCAAGAGACCCAGTACTTC. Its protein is CASTSLAGSDQETQYF.

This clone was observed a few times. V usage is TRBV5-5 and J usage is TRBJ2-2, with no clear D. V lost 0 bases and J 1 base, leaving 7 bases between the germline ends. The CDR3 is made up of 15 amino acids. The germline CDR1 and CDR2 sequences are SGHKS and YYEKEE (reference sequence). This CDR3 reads CASSLGPENTGELFF. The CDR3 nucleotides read TGTGCCAGCAGCTTGGGTCCAGAGAACACCGGGGAGCTGTTTTTT.

CDR3 sequence reads: CASSQAASRTGPGTGELFF. CDR3 bases: TGCGCCAGCAGCCAAGCCGCTAGTCGGACAGGGCCTGGCACCGGGGAGCTGTTTTTT. V gene TRBV4-1 combines with J gene TRBJ2-2; the match to TRBD1 covers 8 bases. This CDR3 has 19 residues. In germline, CDR1 is MGHRA, CDR2 YSYEKL. Trimming cost V 1 base and J 4 bases; bases outside gene matches: 14.

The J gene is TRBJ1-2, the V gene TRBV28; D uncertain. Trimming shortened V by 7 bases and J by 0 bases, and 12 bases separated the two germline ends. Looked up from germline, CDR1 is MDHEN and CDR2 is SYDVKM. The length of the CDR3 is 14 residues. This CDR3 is CASTGAQANYGYTF. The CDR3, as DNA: TGTGCCAGCACCGGCGCGCAGGCTAACTATGGCTACACCTTC.

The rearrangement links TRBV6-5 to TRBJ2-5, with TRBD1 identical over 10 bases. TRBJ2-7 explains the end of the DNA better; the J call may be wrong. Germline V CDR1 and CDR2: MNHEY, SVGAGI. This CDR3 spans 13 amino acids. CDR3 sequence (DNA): TGTGCCAGCAGGGGACAGGGGTTCTACGAGCAGTACTTC. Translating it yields CASRGQGFYEQYF.

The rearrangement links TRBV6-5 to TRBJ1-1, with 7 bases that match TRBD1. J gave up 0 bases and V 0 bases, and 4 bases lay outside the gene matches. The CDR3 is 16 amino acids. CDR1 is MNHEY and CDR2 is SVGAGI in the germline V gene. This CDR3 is CASSYSGTEMNTEAFF. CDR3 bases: TGTGCCAGCAGTTACTCAGGGACAGAGATGAACACTGAAGCTTTCTTT.

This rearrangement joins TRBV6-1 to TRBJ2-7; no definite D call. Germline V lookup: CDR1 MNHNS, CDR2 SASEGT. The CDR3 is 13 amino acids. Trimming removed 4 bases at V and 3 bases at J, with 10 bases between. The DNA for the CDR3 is TGTGCCAGCAGTGCGAACTTTGACTACGAGCAGTACTTC. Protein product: CASSANFDYEQYF.

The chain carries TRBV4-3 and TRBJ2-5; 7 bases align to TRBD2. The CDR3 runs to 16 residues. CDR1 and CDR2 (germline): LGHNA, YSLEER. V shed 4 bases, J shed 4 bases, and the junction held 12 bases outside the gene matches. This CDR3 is CASSPRAGLGIETQYF. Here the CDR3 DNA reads TGCGCCAGCAGCCCGCGAGCGGGGCTGGGAATAGAGACCCAGTACTTC.

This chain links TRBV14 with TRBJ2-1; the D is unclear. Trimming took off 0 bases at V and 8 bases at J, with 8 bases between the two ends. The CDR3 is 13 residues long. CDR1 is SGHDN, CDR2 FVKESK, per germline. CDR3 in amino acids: CASSQEHRDEQFF. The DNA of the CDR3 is TGTGCCAGCAGCCAAGAACACCGGGATGAGCAGTTCTTC.

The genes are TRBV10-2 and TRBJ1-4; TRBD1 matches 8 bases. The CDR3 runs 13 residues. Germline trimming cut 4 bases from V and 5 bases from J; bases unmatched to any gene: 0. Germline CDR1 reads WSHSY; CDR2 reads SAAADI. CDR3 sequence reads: CASSGQGNEKLFF. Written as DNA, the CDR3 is TGCGCCAGCAGTGGACAGGGGAATGAAAAACTGTTTTTT.

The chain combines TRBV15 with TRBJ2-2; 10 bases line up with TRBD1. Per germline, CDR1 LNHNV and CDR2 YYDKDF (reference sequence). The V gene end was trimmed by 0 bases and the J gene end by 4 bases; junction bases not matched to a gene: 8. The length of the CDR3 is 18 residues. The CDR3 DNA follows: TGTGCCACCAGCAGAGATATCGGGGACAGGGGACCCACCGGGGAGCTGTTTTTT. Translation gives CATSRDIGDRGPTGELFF. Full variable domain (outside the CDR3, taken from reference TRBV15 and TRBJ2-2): DAMVIQNPRYQVTQFGKPVTLSCSQTLNHNVMYWYQQKSSQAPKLLFHYYDKDFNNEADTPDNFQSRRPNTSFCFLDIRSPGLGDTAMYLCATSRDIGDRGPTGELFFGEGSRLTVL.

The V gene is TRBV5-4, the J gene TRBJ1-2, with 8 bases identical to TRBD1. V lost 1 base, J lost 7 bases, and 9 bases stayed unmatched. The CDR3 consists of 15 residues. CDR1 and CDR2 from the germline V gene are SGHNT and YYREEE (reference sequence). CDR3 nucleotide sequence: TGTGCCAGCAGCTTGATGGAGACAGGGGCGCTTGGCTACACCTTC. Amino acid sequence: CASSLMETGALGYTF.

CDR3 in amino acids: CASSIATGNEQYF. Written as DNA, the CDR3 is TGTGCCAGTAGTATAGCTACAGGGAACGAGCAGTACTTC. The V call is TRBV19, the J call TRBJ2-7; TRBD1 might be the D (6 bases). CDR1 and CDR2 (germline): LNHDA, SQIVND (reference sequence). This CDR3 spans 13 amino acids. V was trimmed by 1 base and J by 5 bases, leaving 9 bases between them.

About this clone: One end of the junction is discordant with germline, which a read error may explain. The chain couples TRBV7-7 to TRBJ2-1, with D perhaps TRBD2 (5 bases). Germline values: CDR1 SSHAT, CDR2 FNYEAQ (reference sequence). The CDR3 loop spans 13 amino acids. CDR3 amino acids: CASSSSPGNEQFF. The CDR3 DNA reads TGTGCTAGCAGCTCTAGCCCCGGCAATGAGCAGTTCTTC.

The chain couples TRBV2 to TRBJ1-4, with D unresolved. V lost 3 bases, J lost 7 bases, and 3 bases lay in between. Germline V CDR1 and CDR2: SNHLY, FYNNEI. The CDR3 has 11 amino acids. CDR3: CASSDSEKLFF. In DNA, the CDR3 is TGTGCCAGCAGTGACAGTGAAAAACTGTTTTTT. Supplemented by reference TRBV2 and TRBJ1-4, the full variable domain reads EPEVTQTPSHQVTQMGQEVILRCVPISNHLYFYWYRQILGQKVEFLVSFYNNEISEKSEIFDDQFSVERPDGSNFTLKIRSTKLEDSAMYFCASSDSEKLFFGSGTQLSVL.

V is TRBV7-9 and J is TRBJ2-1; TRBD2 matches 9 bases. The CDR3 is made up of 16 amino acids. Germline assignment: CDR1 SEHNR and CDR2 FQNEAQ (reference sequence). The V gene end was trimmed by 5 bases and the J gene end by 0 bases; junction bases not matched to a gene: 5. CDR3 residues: CASSQFSGSSYNEQFF. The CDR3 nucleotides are TGTGCCAGCAGCCAATTTAGCGGGAGCTCCTACAATGAGCAGTTCTTC.